Listed below are T cell receptor beta chains from one sample, sequenced in a study of blood T cell repertoires in COVID-19. Sequencing used immunoSEQ multiplex PCR; TCRdb keeps in-frame clones, though not all of them. The table has some 340,000 clones, 90% seen once; the top ten hold 3.9%. Sequences were obtained from PBMCs or T cells enriched from blood (not recorded which). All receptors come from a woman in her 30s who had been exposed to COVID-19. The CDR3 runs from the conserved cysteine through the conserved F or W. D genes are given only for firm matches. Size is omitted from some rows. Given values are once, few, many or a class for expanded clones.

TGTGCCAGCAGCCAAGACAGGGGACCTTATCCCTACAATGAGCAGTTCTTC,CASSQDRGPYPYNEQFF,NA,TRBV7-6,TRBJ2-1,17,TRBD1
TGTGCCAGCAGCTTCGGGACAGGGGGTGCTTCACCCCTCCACTTT,CASSFGTGGASPLHF,once,TRBV5-4,TRBJ1-6,15,TRBD1
TGTGCCAGCAGCGACAGGGGGCGATTCACTGAAGCTTTCTTT,CASSDRGRFTEAFF,NA,TRBV7-2,TRBJ1-1,14,TRBD1
TGTGCCAGCAGTTTACCTTCCAGCAATCAGCCCCAGCATTTT,CASSLPSSNQPQHF,NA,TRBV28,TRBJ1-5,14,NA
TGTGCCAGCAGCCAAACTACAGGGTTCTCTGGAAACACCATATATTTT,CASSQTTGFSGNTIYF,NA,TRBV4-2,TRBJ1-3,16,NA
TGTGCCAGCTCACCACAAGGGGGTTTGGTGCAGGGTCTCGGTGGCTACACCTTC,CASSPQGGLVQGLGGYTF,once,TRBV18,TRBJ1-2,18,NA
TGTGCCAGCAGCTTTGGACTAGCGGGGGGTGTAAGGGAGACCCAGTACTTC,CASSFGLAGGVRETQYF,NA,TRBV7-2,TRBJ2-5,17,TRBD2
TGCGCCAGCAGCCGGGGACTAGCGGGGGGGCAAGAGACCCAGTACTTC,CASSRGLAGGQETQYF,NA,TRBV4-3,TRBJ2-5,16,TRBD2
TGTGCCAGCTCACCGGGAACGACAGCGTACGAGCAGTACTTC,CASSPGTTAYEQYF,NA,TRBV18,TRBJ2-7,14,NA
TGTGCCAGCAGCTTAGCCGGGGGACAGTCCTACGAGCAGTACTTC,CASSLAGGQSYEQYF,NA,TRBV11-2,TRBJ2-7,15,NA
TGCGCCAGCAGCTTGAAAGGGGTGGGCACCGGGGAGCTGTTTTTT,CASSLKGVGTGELFF,NA,TRBV5-1,TRBJ2-2,15,NA
TGTGCCAGCAGTATACCGGGACAGGTCGAGGGCTACACCTTC,CASSIPGQVEGYTF,NA,TRBV28,TRBJ1-2,14,TRBD1
TGTGCCAGCAGCTTAGGACAGGACGGGGAGCTGTTTTTT,CASSLGQDGELFF,few,TRBV7-3,TRBJ2-2,13,TRBD1
TGTGCCAGCAGTCCCGGGACTAGCGGGGGGGCCGGGTTT,CASSPGTSGGAGF,NA,TRBV12-3/TRBV12-4,TRBJ2-3,13,TRBD2